This is a list of T cell receptor beta chains from one sample in a study of blood T cell repertoires in COVID-19. Profiling relied on immunoSEQ multiplex PCR, and the TCRdb table lists in-frame clones only, not all of them. The sample includes some 70,000 clones, 80% to 90% seen only once; the top ten take approximately 1.5%. The sequencing sample was made of peripheral blood. Receptors were obtained from a woman aged 55-69 years with acute or convalescent COVID-19. Both conserved end residues are part of each CDR3. Fields, in order: J gene, CDR3 length, V gene, D gene, clone size, CDR3 DNA, CDR3 protein. D genes are given only for firm matches. Only some rows state a clone size, as once, few, many or a class for expanded clones.

TRBJ1-6,18,TRBV7-9,TRBD1,-,TGTGCCAGCAGCTTAGGGGTTGACAGGGGGCTCTCGGGGCCACCCCTCCACTTT,CASSLGVDRGLSGPPLHF
TRBJ2-3,15,TRBV7-2,-,-,TGTGCCAGCAGCTTAAATGGAGGAGTTGCAGATACGCAGTATTTT,CASSLNGGVADTQYF
TRBJ1-6,16,TRBV5-1,-,-,TGCGCCAGCAGCGGGGGAGGGGCTGAAGTTAATTCACCCCTCCACTTT,CASSGGGAEVNSPLHF
TRBJ2-3,17,TRBV18,TRBD2,-,TGTGCCAGCTCACCCAGTACTAGCGGGAGGGCCTCAGATACGCAGTATTTT,CASSPSTSGRASDTQYF
TRBJ2-7,15,TRBV7-3,-,-,TGTGCCAGCAGCTTGCACGCCGGAGGCTCCTACGAGCAGTACTTC,CASSLHAGGSYEQYF
TRBJ2-1,16,TRBV11-3,TRBD2,-,TGTGCCAGCAGCCCCCATGGGGAGGGCCCCAGCAATGAGCAGTTCTTC,CASSPHGEGPSNEQFF
TRBJ1-3,16,TRBV5-4,-,-,TGTGCCAGCAGCTTGATACAGGATTACTCTGGAAACACCATATATTTT,CASSLIQDYSGNTIYF
TRBJ2-3,16,TRBV6-1,TRBD2,-,TGTGCCAGCAGTGGGACAAGCGGGAGGGACACAGATACGCAGTATTTT,CASSGTSGRDTDTQYF
TRBJ1-1,11,TRBV6-5,-,-,TGTGCCAGCAGTACAGCTTTTGAAGCTTTCTTT,CASSTAFEAFF
TRBJ1-2,15,TRBV9,-,-,TGTGCCAGCAGCGCAACAAACGCGGAAGTCTATGGCTACACCTTC,CASSATNAEVYGYTF
TRBJ1-1,15,TRBV18,-,-,TGTGCCAGCTCACCACAGGGGGTACTGAACACTGAAGCTTTCTTT,CASSPQGVLNTEAFF
TRBJ2-3,17,TRBV5-1,TRBD2,-,TGCGCCAGCAGCTTGGCCGCTAGCGGGGGGGCTGTGGATACGCAGTATTTT,CASSLAASGGAVDTQYF
TRBJ2-7,14,TRBV6-6,TRBD2,few,TGTGCCAGCAGCAGACTAGCGGGAGTCTACGAGCAGTACTTC,CASSRLAGVYEQYF
TRBJ2-5,15,TRBV4-1,TRBD1,few,TGCGCCAGCAGCCAAAACAGGGGGCTACAAGAGACCCAGTACTTC,CASSQNRGLQETQYF
TRBJ2-1,16,TRBV7-6,TRBD2,-,TGTGCCAGCAGCTTAGTCGGGGGGTCGGGTTTAGGTGAGCAGTTCTTC,CASSLVGGSGLGEQFF
TRBJ1-6,14,TRBV28,-,-,TGTGCCAGTTCGTTGACAGCCTTTAATTCACCCCTCCACTTT,CASSLTAFNSPLHF
TRBJ1-1,15,TRBV7-9,-,-,TGTGCCAGCAGCTTTTTGACAGGCGGACAATCTGAAGCTTTCTTT,CASSFLTGGQSEAFF
TRBJ1-2,14,TRBV9,TRBD1,-,TGTGCCAGCAGCCCCCGACAGGGGAACTATGGCTACACCTTC,CASSPRQGNYGYTF
TRBJ2-7,13,TRBV5-4,TRBD1,-,TGTGCCAGCAGCACCGGACAGGGCTACGAGCAGTACTTC,CASSTGQGYEQYF
TRBJ1-2,15,TRBV5-1,TRBD1,-,TGCGCCAGCAGCCCCCAACCCCCGACAGGGAATGGCTACACCTTC,CASSPQPPTGNGYTF
TRBJ1-2,14,TRBV5-1,-,once,TGCGCCAGCAGCTTGGAGAGCGGGATGGGGGACTACACCTTC,CASSLESGMGDYTF
TRBJ1-5,16,TRBV30,TRBD1,few,TGTGCCTGGAGTGGACAGGGGCCCTCTGTCGGGCAGCCCCAGCATTTT,CAWSGQGPSVGQPQHF
TRBJ1-5,14,TRBV7-8,-,-,TGTGCCAGCCGCGGGGTCGGGGGCAATCAGCCCCAGCATTTT,CASRGVGGNQPQHF
TRBJ2-1,18,TRBV5-6,TRBD2,-,TGTGCCAGCAGCTTGGGGTTACTAGCGGGAAAATCCTACAATGAGCAGTTCTTC,CASSLGLLAGKSYNEQFF
TRBJ1-2,13,TRBV10-2,TRBD1,-,TGCGCCAGCAGTGGGACAGGGGACTATGGCTACACCTTC,CASSGTGDYGYTF
TRBJ2-1,16,TRBV7-2,TRBD2,-,TGTGCCAGCAGCTTAGCGCTGAGCGGGGGGGCCCATGAGCAGTTCTTC,CASSLALSGGAHEQFF
TRBJ2-5,14,TRBV2,-,-,TGTGCCAGCAGTGAGGCCTCATCCTGGGAGACCCAGTACTTC,CASSEASSWETQYF
TRBJ2-3,13,TRBV2,TRBD1,once,TGTGCCAGCAGTGCGATTACAGGGGCCAGGGAGTATTTT,CASSAITGAREYF
TRBJ2-3,18,TRBV4-1,TRBD2,-,TGCGCCAGCAGCCAAGAATGGACAGCGGGAGGGCCGAGAGATACGCAGTATTTT,CASSQEWTAGGPRDTQYF
TRBJ2-1,10,TRBV12-3/TRBV12-4,-,-,TGTGCCAGCAGTTTTCGTGAGCAGTTCTTC,CASSFREQFF
TRBJ1-2,12,TRBV6-1,TRBD1,-,TGTGCCAGCAGTGAGACAGGGTTTGGCTACACCTTC,CASSETGFGYTF
TRBJ1-1,16,TRBV18,TRBD1,-,TGTGCCAGCTCACGAACGGGACAGGCGTTGAACACTGAAGCTTTCTTT,CASSRTGQALNTEAFF
TRBJ1-5,14,TRBV18,-,-,TGTGCCAGCTCCCCCAAGCAGACTAATCAGCCCCAGCATTTT,CASSPKQTNQPQHF
TRBJ1-2,11,TRBV29-1,-,-,TGCAGCGTTACAGATAACTATGGCTACACCTTC,CSVTDNYGYTF
TRBJ2-3,16,TRBV11-2,-,once,TGTGCCAGCAGCTCGCCCCTAGGAATGTATACAGATACGCAGTATTTT,CASSSPLGMYTDTQYF
TRBJ2-1,16,TRBV6-5,-,-,TGTGCCAGCAGTTACTCGATAAACGGTAAATTCGATGAGCAGTTCTTC,CASSYSINGKFDEQFF
TRBJ2-3,14,TRBV7-2,TRBD2,-,TGTGCCAGCAGCCTGCGGGGGACCACAGATACGCAGTATTTT,CASSLRGTTDTQYF
TRBJ1-1,12,TRBV12-3/TRBV12-4,-,-,TGTGCCAGCAGGGGGGGTCGGACTGAAGCTTTCTTT,CASRGGRTEAFF
TRBJ2-2,16,TRBV6-4,TRBD1,-,TGTGCCAGCAGCCGCACAGGGGGCCTTAACACCGGGGAGCTGTTTTTT,CASSRTGGLNTGELFF
TRBJ2-6,18,TRBV11-2,-,-,TGTGCCAGCAGCGCCCCGGCAGGGGTTATCTCTGGGGCCAACGTCCTGACTTTC,CASSAPAGVISGANVLTF
TRBJ1-3,17,TRBV18,TRBD1,-,TGTGCCAGCTCACCACTCCCGGGACAGGGGACTGGAAACACCATATATTTT,CASSPLPGQGTGNTIYF
TRBJ2-3,14,TRBV24-1,-,-,TGTGCCACCGGAAAAGGGGCCCTCACAGATACGCAGTATTTT,CATGKGALTDTQYF
TRBJ2-3,16,TRBV5-6,-,-,TGTGCCAGCAGCTTGGACCTAGCCTCTAGCACAGATACGCAGTATTTT,CASSLDLASSTDTQYF
TRBJ1-2,13,TRBV11-2,-,-,TGTGCCAGCAGCTCCCCGCCGGGGTATGGCTACACCTTC,CASSSPPGYGYTF
TRBJ2-2,16,TRBV4-2,-,once,TGTGCCAGCAGCCAAGATCCGTCGATAGCGAGCGGGGAGCTGTTTTTT,CASSQDPSIASGELFF
TRBJ1-5,14,TRBV19,-,-,TGTGCCAGTACACGGGGGGGTGGCAATCAGCCCCAGCATTTT,CASTRGGGNQPQHF
TRBJ1-1,17,TRBV7-8,TRBD1,-,TGTGCCAGCAGGGGTTTCCAAAACAGGGGGAGGAACACTGAAGCTTTCTTT,CASRGFQNRGRNTEAFF
TRBJ1-2,13,TRBV7-2,-,-,TGTGCCAGCAGCTCAACGGCGCAGGGCAGCTACACCTTC,CASSSTAQGSYTF
TRBJ2-3,17,TRBV7-9,-,-,TGTGCCAGCAGCTACCGTTTGGGTCTAGGGGGTACGGATACGCAGTATTTT,CASSYRLGLGGTDTQYF
TRBJ2-1,16,TRBV5-1,TRBD1,-,TGCGCCAGCAGCCCATCCGGGACAGGGGCCTACAATGAGCAGTTCTTC,CASSPSGTGAYNEQFF
TRBJ1-2,12,TRBV5-4,TRBD1,few,TGTGCCAGCACAGGGGGCGACTATGGCTACACCTTC,CASTGGDYGYTF